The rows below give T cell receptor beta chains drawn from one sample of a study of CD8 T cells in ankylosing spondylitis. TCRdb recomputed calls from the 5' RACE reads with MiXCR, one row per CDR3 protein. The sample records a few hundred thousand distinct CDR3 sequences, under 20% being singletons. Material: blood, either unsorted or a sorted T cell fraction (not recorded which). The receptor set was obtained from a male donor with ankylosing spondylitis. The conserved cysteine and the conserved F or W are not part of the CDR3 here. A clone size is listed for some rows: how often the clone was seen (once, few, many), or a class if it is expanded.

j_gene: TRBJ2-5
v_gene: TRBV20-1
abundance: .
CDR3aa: SARPSGRVLGETQY

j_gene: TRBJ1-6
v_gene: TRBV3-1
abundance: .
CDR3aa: ASSQGGQNNSPLH

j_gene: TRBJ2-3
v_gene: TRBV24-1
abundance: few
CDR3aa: ATSALTGGLAGDTQY

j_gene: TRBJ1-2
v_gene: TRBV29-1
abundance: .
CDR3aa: SVETGHYGYT

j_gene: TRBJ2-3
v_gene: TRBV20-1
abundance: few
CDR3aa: SATLALGTDTQY

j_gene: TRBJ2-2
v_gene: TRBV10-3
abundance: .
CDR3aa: AISPAGGTGELF

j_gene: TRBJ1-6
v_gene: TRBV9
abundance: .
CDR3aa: ASSLKSGLNSPLH

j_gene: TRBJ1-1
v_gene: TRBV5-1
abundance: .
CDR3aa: ASSRTLRNTEAF

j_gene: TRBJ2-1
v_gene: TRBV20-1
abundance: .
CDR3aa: SATDRGRSYNEQF

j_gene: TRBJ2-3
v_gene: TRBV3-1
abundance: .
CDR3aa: ASSRSGTQY

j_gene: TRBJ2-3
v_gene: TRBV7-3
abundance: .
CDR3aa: ASSSGQPTDTQY

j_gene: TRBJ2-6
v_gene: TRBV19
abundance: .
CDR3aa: ASNPGSELGSGANVLT

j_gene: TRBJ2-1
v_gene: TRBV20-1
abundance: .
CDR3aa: SARWGKQSYNEQF

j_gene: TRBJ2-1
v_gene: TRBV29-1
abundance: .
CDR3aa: SVEVYNEQF

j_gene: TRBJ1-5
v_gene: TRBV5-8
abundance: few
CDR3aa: ASSFTGVSNQPQH

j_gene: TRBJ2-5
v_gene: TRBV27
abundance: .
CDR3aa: ASSLLRGQQETQY

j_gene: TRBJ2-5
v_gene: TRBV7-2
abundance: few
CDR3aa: ASSPGMGEGLGNQY

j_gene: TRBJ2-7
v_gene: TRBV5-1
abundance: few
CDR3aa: ASYDPGSYEQY

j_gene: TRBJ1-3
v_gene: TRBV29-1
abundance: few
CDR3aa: SVGQSSGNTIY

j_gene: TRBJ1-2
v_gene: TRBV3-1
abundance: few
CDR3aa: ASSPHNVEGKREGYT

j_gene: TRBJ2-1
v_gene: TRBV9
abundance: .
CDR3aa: ASSVSLAGVRNEQF

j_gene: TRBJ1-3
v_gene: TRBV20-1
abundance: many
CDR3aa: SGEWVDGNTIY

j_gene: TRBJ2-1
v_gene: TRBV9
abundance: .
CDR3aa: ASSVDSGVYNEQF

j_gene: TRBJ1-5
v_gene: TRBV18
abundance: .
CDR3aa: ASSRGTDSNQPQH